The entry that follows covers one T cell receptor beta chain sequence. RNA transcripts gave rise to amplified TCR beta CDR3 regions. With the HTBI primer set, the TCR CDR3 went through a first round of RT-PCR. TCRdb recomputed calls from the multiplex PCR reads with MiXCR, one row per CDR3 protein. The sample has about 360,000 distinct CDR3 sequences; approximately 12% are singletons. This record comes from a study of T cells in Graves' hyperthyroidism and ophthalmopathy. Germline V CDR1 and CDR2: PRHDT, FYEKMQ (reference sequence). J was trimmed by 5 bases and V by 5 bases; bases with no gene match: 9. The CDR3 has 15 amino acids.

The receptor's source is a man in his thirties or forties with Graves' hyperthyroidism that later progressed to Graves' ophthalmopathy. The sequenced material came from blood. The genes are TRBV13 and TRBJ2-7; 10 positions agree with TRBD1. The DNA of the CDR3 is TGTGCCAGCAGCGGGGGGACAGGGGATATCCACGAGCAGTACTTC. Translated, it gives CASSGGTGDIHEQYF.